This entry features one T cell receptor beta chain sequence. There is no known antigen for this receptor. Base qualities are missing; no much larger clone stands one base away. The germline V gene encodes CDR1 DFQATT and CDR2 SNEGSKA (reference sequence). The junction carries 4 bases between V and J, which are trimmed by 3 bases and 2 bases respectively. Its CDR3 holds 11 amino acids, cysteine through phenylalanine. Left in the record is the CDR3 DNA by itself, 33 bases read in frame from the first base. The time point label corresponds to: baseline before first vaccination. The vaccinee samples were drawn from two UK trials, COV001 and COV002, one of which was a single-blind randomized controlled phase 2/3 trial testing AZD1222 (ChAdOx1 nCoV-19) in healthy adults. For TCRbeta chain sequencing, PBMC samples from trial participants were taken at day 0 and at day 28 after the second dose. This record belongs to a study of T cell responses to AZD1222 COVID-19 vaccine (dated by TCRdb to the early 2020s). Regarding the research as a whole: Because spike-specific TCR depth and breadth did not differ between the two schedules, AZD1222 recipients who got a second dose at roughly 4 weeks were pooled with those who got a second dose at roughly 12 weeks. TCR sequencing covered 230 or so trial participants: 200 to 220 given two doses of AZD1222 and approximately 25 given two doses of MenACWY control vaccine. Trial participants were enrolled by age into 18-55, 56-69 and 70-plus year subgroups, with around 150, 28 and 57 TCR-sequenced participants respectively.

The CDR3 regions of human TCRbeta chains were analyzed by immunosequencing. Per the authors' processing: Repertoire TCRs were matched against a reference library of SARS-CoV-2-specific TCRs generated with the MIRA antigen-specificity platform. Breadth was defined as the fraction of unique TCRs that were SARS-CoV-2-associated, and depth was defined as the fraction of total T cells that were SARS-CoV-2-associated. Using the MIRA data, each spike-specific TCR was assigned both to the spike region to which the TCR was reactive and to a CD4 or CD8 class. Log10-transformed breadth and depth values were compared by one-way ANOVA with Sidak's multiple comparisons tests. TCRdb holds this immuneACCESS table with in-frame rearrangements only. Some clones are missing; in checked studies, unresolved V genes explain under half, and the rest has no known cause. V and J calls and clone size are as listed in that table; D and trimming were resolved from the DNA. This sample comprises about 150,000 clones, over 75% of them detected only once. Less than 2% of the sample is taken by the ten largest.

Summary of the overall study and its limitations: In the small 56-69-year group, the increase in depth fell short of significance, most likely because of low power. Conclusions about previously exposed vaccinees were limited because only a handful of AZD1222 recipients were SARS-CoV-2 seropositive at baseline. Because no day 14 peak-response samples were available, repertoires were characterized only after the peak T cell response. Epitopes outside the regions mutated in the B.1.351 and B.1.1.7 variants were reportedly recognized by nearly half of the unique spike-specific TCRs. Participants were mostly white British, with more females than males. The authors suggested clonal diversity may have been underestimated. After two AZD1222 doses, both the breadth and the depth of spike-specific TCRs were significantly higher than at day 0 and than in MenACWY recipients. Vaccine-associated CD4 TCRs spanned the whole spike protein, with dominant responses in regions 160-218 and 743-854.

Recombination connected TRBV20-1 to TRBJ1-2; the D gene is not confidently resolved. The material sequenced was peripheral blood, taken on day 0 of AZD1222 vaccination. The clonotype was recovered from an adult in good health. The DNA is TGCAGTGCTAGTGGGAACTATGGCTACACCTTC. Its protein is CSASGNYGYTF.